The clone carrying this T cell receptor (beta chain) was detected a few times. The antigen remains undetermined. The data were taken from a study of radiation and T cells in renal cell carcinoma. The time point is: baseline pretreatment blood. Treatment defined: 15 Gy SBRT to primary tumor, nephrectomy 4 weeks later. The tumor was a clear cell renal cell carcinoma. Overall study findings and caveats: Top tumor clonotypes rose in blood 2 weeks post-radiation, then contracted. Pretreatment tumor biopsies were lacking, so baseline clonotypes are unknown.

Data came from immunoSEQ multiplex PCR; TCRdb stores just in-frame clones and leaves some out. The sample lists approximately 150,000 clones; approximately 82% were seen once. In germline, CDR1 is SGDLS, CDR2 YYNGEE. This CDR3 comprises 16 residues. V shed 0 bases and J shed 7 bases, with 16 bases lying between them. The receptor's source is a woman aged 45-65 years with renal cell carcinoma. The chain recombines TRBV9 with TRBJ1-4; D may be TRBD1 (6 bases). Sequenced material: blood, taken from a patient whose treatment included radiotherapy and nephrectomy. CDR3 amino acids: CASSVAGGLPGEKLFF. CDR3 in DNA: TGTGCCAGCAGCGTAGCGGGGGGGCTCCCGGGTGAAAAACTGTTTTTT.